This TCR beta chain was recovered during a study of OX40 agonist ivuxolimab in advanced cancers. Study details: Ivuxolimab is an agonistic anti-OX40 (CD134) antibody, and patients were treated with it.

In its sample, this clone was seen a few times. The CDR3 is made up of 13 amino acids. V was pared by 0 bases and J by 7 bases, with 1 base of the junction left unmatched. From germline, CDR1 is SGHDT and CDR2 YYEEEE. Clones were read by immunoSEQ multiplex PCR, and TCRdb kept only the in-frame ones, dropping some. Of nearly 80,000 clones in the sample, over 75% were seen once. The rearrangement uses TRBV5-6 and TRBJ2-1; TRBD2 agrees at 7 bases. The sample consisted of CD4+ or CD8+ T cells sorted from blood, taken in a trial of the OX40 agonist ivuxolimab. This sequence was found in an adult with an advanced solid tumor such as melanoma, head and neck, liver or kidney cancer. The CDR3 DNA reads TGTGCCAGCAGCTTGGCTAGCGGTAATGAGCAGTTCTTC. It specifies CASSLASGNEQFF.